This T cell receptor beta chain emerged from a study of T cell responses to AZD1222 COVID-19 vaccine. The study, taken as a whole, reports: Repertoires in all cases were sampled only once the peak T cell response had passed. Unmutated variant regions are reportedly targeted by nearly half of spike-specific TCRs.

Sequencing used immunoSEQ multiplex PCR; TCRdb keeps in-frame clones, though not all of them. The table lists approximately 120,000 clones, 91% of them singletons. The CDR3 is made up of 11 amino acids. Per the germline V gene, CDR1 is LGHNA and CDR2 is YSLEER. V lost 8 bases and J lost 4, with 5 bases in between. Regarding this clone: Its antigen remains unidentified.

This specimen was peripheral blood, taken on day 0 of AZD1222 vaccination. This TCR was sampled from an adult in good health. The chain carries TRBV4-3 and TRBJ2-2; D may match TRBD1 or TRBD2 (5 bases each). In DNA form, the CDR3 reads TGCGCCAGCGGGGGCACCGGGGAGCTGTTTTTT. The encoded protein is CASGGTGELFF.